Sequencing of this TCR beta chain was carried out in a study of a mutant IDH1 vaccine in newly diagnosed glioma. About the study: The treated group averaged approximately 42 years old and was roughly 60% male, roughly 38% female. Before enrollment, the patients had been treated with radiotherapy alone, temozolomide alone, or both together. Most of them had received both.

This clone was counted between two and nine times. Its target is unknown. Clones were read by immunoSEQ multiplex PCR, and TCRdb kept only the in-frame ones, dropping some. The profile covers about 120,000 clones, with around 90% appearing a single time and 0.55% to 0.7% taken by the ten largest. This CDR3 comprises 18 residues. Trimming took 5 bases from V and 5 from J, leaving 27 bases between them. Germline values: CDR1 SGHVS, CDR2 FQNEAQ. Time point defined: week 11, during vaccination. Mutant IDH1 20-mer peptide, at 300 ug, made up each vaccine dose, with topical imiquimod. This chain uses TRBV7-8 with TRBJ2-5; either TRBD1 or TRBD2 may fit D (5 bases each). The source of this sequence is a woman aged 45 to 65 with glioma. This specimen consisted of PBMCs, obtained from a glioma patient whose treatment included an IDH1 peptide vaccine. The CDR3 loop is CASSPYRLILGVKETQYF. CDR3 bases: TGTGCCAGCAGCCCATACCGACTCATATTGGGGGTAAAGGAGACCCAGTACTTC.